The 7 T cell receptor beta chains in this list originate from one sample, sequenced in a study of shared clonotypes between healthy human individuals. The table came from immunoSEQ multiplex PCR; TCRdb's copy has only in-frame clones and leaves some out. This table has some 2,100,000 clones, approximately 95% appearing once. The source material was naive CD4+ T cells sorted from blood. Specified subset: CD45RA+ positively selected. These receptors all stem from a man aged 18 to 29 in good health.

V and J are TRBV2 and TRBJ2-7; D might be TRBD1 (6 bases). Trimming pared 5 bases from V and 6 bases from J, leaving 14 bases between. This CDR3 region has 13 residues. Germline CDR1 reads SNHLY; CDR2 reads FYNNEI. DNA of the CDR3: TGTGCCAGCAGTCCTTACAGGGACGGCGAGCAGTACTTC. Its translation: CASSPYRDGEQYF. Full variable domain (rest looked up from reference TRBV2 and TRBJ2-7): EPEVTQTPSHQVTQMGQEVILRCVPISNHLYFYWYRQILGQKVEFLVSFYNNEISEKSEIFDDQFSVERPDGSNFTLKIRSTKLEDSAMYFCASSPYRDGEQYFGPGTRLTVT.

The gene calls are TRBV5-1 and TRBJ2-6; 9 nucleotides line up with TRBD1. The CDR3 extends over 19 amino acids. Per the germline V gene, CDR1 is SGHRS and CDR2 is YFSETQ. V shed 5 bases, J shed 0 bases, and the junction held 12 bases outside the gene matches. As DNA, the CDR3 is TGCGCCAGCAGAGAGCTGCGGACAGGGGCAAACTCTGGGGCCAACGTCCTGACTTTC. It encodes CASRELRTGANSGANVLTF.

This clone was detected only a few times. This rearrangement joins TRBV20-1 to TRBJ1-2; D is perhaps TRBD1 (6 bases). V was clipped by 6 bases and J by 7 bases, with 12 bases between them. This CDR3 has 11 amino acids. The germline V gene encodes CDR1 DFQATT and CDR2 SNEGSKA (reference sequence). In DNA form, the CDR3 reads TGCAGTGCGCCAGGGGAGGTTGGCTACACCTTC. Translated, it gives CSAPGEVGYTF.

This sequence joins TRBV5-4 and TRBJ1-6; D remains unclear. Trimming took 1 base from V and 7 from J, leaving 15 bases between them. Germline CDR1 SGHNT, CDR2 YYREEE (reference sequence). CDR3 length equals 16 residues. The CDR3 loop reads CASSLLRMAANSPLHF. CDR3 bases: TGTGCCAGCAGCTTGTTGCGAATGGCAGCCAATTCACCCCTCCACTTT.

Points on this clone: Other DNA sequences of this sample code for an identical CDR3. The chain employs TRBV11-2 and TRBJ2-5; D may correspond to TRBD1 or TRBD2 (5 bases each). This CDR3 comprises 14 residues. Germline V gene sequence: CDR1 SGHAT, CDR2 FQNNGV. V was pared by 1 base and J by 5 bases, with 11 bases between. CDR3 region: CASSLAGLQETQYF. The CDR3 coding sequence is TGTGCCAGCAGCTTAGCGGGGCTTCAGGAGACCCAGTACTTC.

The table lists this clone with a few counts. The same CDR3 arises from other DNA sequences in this sample as well. The chain couples TRBV6-5 to TRBJ1-1; no definite D call. This CDR3 spans 11 amino acids. Germline CDR1 MNHEY, CDR2 SVGAGI. V lost 5 bases and J lost 2, with 3 bases in between. This CDR3 reads CASSRNTEAFF. For the CDR3, the DNA is TGTGCCAGCAGTCGTAACACTGAAGCTTTCTTT.

The V gene is TRBV29-1, the J gene TRBJ2-5, with 12 bases identical to TRBD2. The length of the CDR3 is 15 residues. CDR1 is SQVTM and CDR2 is ANQGSEA in the germline V gene. The ends lost 3 bases at V and 0 bases at J; junction bases unmatched: 2. CDR3 DNA sequence: TGCAGCGTTGATCTAGCGGGGGGGTACCAAGAGACCCAGTACTTC. This codes for CSVDLAGGYQETQYF.